These 25 T cell receptor beta chains were all obtained from the same sample, sequenced in a study of neurological immune-mediated disorders. Each CDR3 protein is one row after TCRdb ran MiXCR on the 5' RACE reads. The sample includes around 70,000 distinct CDR3 sequences, approximately 5.2% of them seen just once. Sequencing was carried out using PBMCs. The source of these receptors is a woman aged 30 to 39 with multiple sclerosis.

This clonotype was picked up many times. The chain has TRBV7-2 and TRBJ2-3; D could derive from TRBD1 or TRBD2 (5 bases each). The CDR3 contains 15 residues. The V and J ends lost 2 bases and 4 bases respectively, with 13 bases between them. Looked up from germline, CDR1 is SGHTA and CDR2 is FQGNSA. DNA of the CDR3: TGTGCCAGCAGCTTAAGGTTCGGGGACGCAGATACGCAGTATTTT. Translation gives CASSLRFGDADTQYF. The full variable domain, completed using reference TRBV7-2 and TRBJ2-3, is GAGVSQSPSNKVTEKGKDVELRCDPISGHTALYWYRQSLGQGLEFLIYFQGNSAPDKSGLPSDRFSAERTGGSVSTLTIQRTQQEDSAVYLCASSLRFGDADTQYFGPGTRLTVL.

In its sample, this clonotype was seen many times. The V gene is TRBV6-8, the J gene TRBJ1-5; maybe TRBD1 (5 bases). V was trimmed by 8 bases and J by 3 bases, leaving 11 bases between them. This CDR3 has 13 amino acids. Germline lookup yields CDR1 MNHGY and CDR2 SAAAGT. This chain's CDR3 is CASGAAINQPQHF. The CDR3 DNA is TGTGCCAGCGGGGCGGCTATCAATCAGCCCCAGCATTTT.

This clonotype was picked up many times. The V and J genes are TRBV12-3 or TRBV12-4 and TRBJ1-6, with D possibly being TRBD1 (6 bases). This CDR3 spans 14 amino acids. V shed 8 bases and J shed 10 bases, with 18 bases lying between them. CDR3 amino acids: CASRYGGAGSPLHF. CDR3 DNA: TGTGCCAGCCGTTACGGGGGCGCGGGATCACCCCTCCACTTT.

This sequence joins TRBV3-1 and TRBJ2-7; D remains unclear. The CDR3 contains 14 residues. V lost 1 base and J lost 0, with 7 bases in between. CDR1 is LGHDT, CDR2 YNNKEL, per germline (reference sequence). CDR3 coding DNA: TGTGCCAGCAGCCAAGGCGCTAGCTCCTACGAGCAGTACTTC. As protein: CASSQGASSYEQYF.

The V call is TRBV6-1, the J call TRBJ2-7; D unclear. Trimming removed 6 bases from V and 1 base from J, with 16 bases in between. From germline, CDR1 is MNHNS and CDR2 SASEGT. The CDR3 length is 15 residues. This chain's CDR3 is CASRLHGRFSYEQYF. CDR3 nucleotides: TGTGCCAGCAGACTACATGGGCGCTTTTCCTACGAGCAGTACTTC.

This chain connects TRBV4-2 to TRBJ1-1, with a possible D match to TRBD1 (5 bases). The CDR3 has 14 amino acids. Germline CDR1 and CDR2: LGHNA and YNFKEQ. The V end was cut by 4 bases, the J end by 6 bases, with 15 bases between. The CDR3 sequence is CASSRTGGVSEAFF. The CDR3 DNA sequence: TGTGCCAGCAGCCGGACTGGGGGGGTGTCTGAAGCTTTCTTT.

The rearrangement uses TRBV12-2 and TRBJ1-5; the D call TRBD1 from the table was never checked on the DNA. TRBV12-2 has pseudogene status. The CDR3 length is 19 residues. The DNA of the CDR3 is TGTGCAAGTCGCTTAGCGTTCATACAGGGGGTTGTCAGCAATCAGCCCCAGCATTTT. This translates into CASRLAFIQGVVSNQPQHF.

This chain joins TRBV12-3 or TRBV12-4 and TRBJ2-7; possibly TRBD1 or TRBD2 for D (6 bases each). This CDR3 has 13 residues. V shed 3 bases and J shed 7 bases, with 13 bases lying between them. The CDR3 here is CASSFNQGREQYF. The CDR3 bases are TGTGCCAGCAGTTTCAACCAGGGGAGGGAGCAGTACTTC.

The table lists this clonotype with many counts. The chain links TRBV28 to TRBJ2-1; unclear D gene. This CDR3 has 15 amino acids. The germline gives CDR1 MDHEN, CDR2 SYDVKM. Trimming removed 2 bases from V and 4 bases from J, with 12 bases in between. CDR3 bases: TGTGCCAGCAGTTTAGAAAACCCCCCGTACAATGAGCAGTTCTTC. Its protein product is CASSLENPPYNEQFF. The whole variable domain, remainder taken from reference TRBV28 and TRBJ2-1, is DVKVTQSSRYLVKRTGEKVFLECVQDMDHENMFWYRQDPGLGLRLIYFSYDVKMKEKGDIPEGYSVSREKKERFSLILESASTNQTSMYLCASSLENPPYNEQFFGPGTRLTVL.

Many counts were recorded for this clonotype. The chain combines TRBV4-2 with TRBJ1-5, with D unresolved. This CDR3 region has 16 residues. V was clipped by 0 bases and J by 4 bases, with 13 bases between them. Germline V gene sequence: CDR1 LGHNA, CDR2 YNFKEQ. The CDR3 region is CASSQEGAFGNQPQHF. In DNA, the CDR3 is TGTGCCAGCAGCCAAGAGGGAGCATTCGGGAATCAGCCCCAGCATTTT.

This clonotype has only one observation. Without the conserved terminal phenylalanine or tryptophan, this CDR3 likely stems from a read error. V gene TRBV10-3 combines with J gene TRBJ1-1; D uncertain. This CDR3 region has 19 residues. Germline V gives CDR1 ENHRY, CDR2 SYGVKD. V was clipped by 0 bases and J by 5 bases, with 25 bases between them. CDR3 coding DNA: TGTGCCATCAGTGAGTCGCGGGCGGTCCGCGTCGATAGTAGTACTGAAGCTTTCAAT. Encoded protein: CAISESRAVRVDSSTEAFN.

At least ten counts were recorded for this clonotype. The chain has TRBV10-3 and TRBJ2-7; unclear D gene. The ends were cut back, 4 bases at V and 6 bases at J, with 1 base in the middle. The CDR3 spans 9 residues. Germline assignment: CDR1 ENHRY and CDR2 SYGVKD. CDR3 in amino acids: CAISAEQYF. CDR3 nucleotides: TGTGCCATCAGTGCCGAGCAGTACTTC.

This clonotype was recorded many times. One junction end disagrees with the germline gene, perhaps due to a read error. This chain joins TRBV20-1 and TRBJ1-5; D is perhaps TRBD1 (6 bases). Germline CDR1 DFQATT, CDR2 SNEGSKA (reference sequence). The CDR3 sequence is 15 residues long. The CDR3 reads CSASNPHGGNQPQNF. CDR3 nucleotide sequence: TGCAGTGCTAGTAACCCCCATGGGGGCAATCAGCCCCAGAATTTT.

This clonotype was recorded at least ten times. V is TRBV2 and J is TRBJ1-1; no definite D call. The CDR3 sequence is 13 residues long. V lost 5 bases and J 8 bases, leaving 15 bases between the germline ends. Per germline, CDR1 SNHLY and CDR2 FYNNEI. The CDR3 DNA reads TGTGCCAGCAGTCCCGGTGCGGTGACCGAAGCTTTCTTT. This encodes CASSPGAVTEAFF.

The table lists this clonotype with many counts. V usage is TRBV5-6 and J usage is TRBJ2-3; 10 nucleotides line up with TRBD2. The germline V gene encodes CDR1 SGHDT and CDR2 YYEEEE. This CDR3 has 15 amino acids. The J segment lost 4 bases and the V segment lost 5 bases, leaving 7 bases of the junction unmatched. The CDR3 nucleotides read TGTGCCAGCAGGGAGCGGGGGGGCCCCGCAGATACGCAGTATTTT. The encoded protein is CASRERGGPADTQYF.

This clonotype was counted many times. CDR3 sequence reads: CASSETGLTGEQYF. The CDR3 bases are TGTGCCAGCAGCGAGACAGGGTTGACGGGGGAGCAGTACTTC. The chain has TRBV7-6 and TRBJ2-7; 7 bases are a match to TRBD1. Germline assignment: CDR1 SGHVS and CDR2 FNYEAQ. The V and J ends lost 5 bases and 7 bases, in that order; junction bases with no gene match: 11. CDR3 size: 14 residues.

The sample holds many counts of this clonotype. V is TRBV11-2 and J is TRBJ1-5; tentatively, D is TRBD1 (6 bases). The germline V gene has CDR1 SGHAT and CDR2 FQNNGV. CDR3 length equals 15 residues. V shed 5 bases and J shed 7 bases, with 18 bases lying between them. In DNA form, the CDR3 reads TGTGCCAGCAGCCGTACAGGGAGTCTCGACCAGCCCCAGCATTTT. Protein sequence: CASSRTGSLDQPQHF.

The chain combines TRBV29-1 with TRBJ2-2; TRBD1 is a possible D gene (5 bases). Germline V gene data show CDR1 as SQVTM and CDR2 as ANQGSEA. CDR3 length: 15 residues. With 7 bases removed from V and 7 bases from J, the gap between germline ends came to 22 bases. The CDR3 reads CSALRAGKGDGELFF. The CDR3 DNA follows: TGCAGCGCCCTACGGGCAGGGAAAGGAGACGGGGAGCTGTTTTTT.

The table lists this clonotype with a count of one. This sequence joins TRBV7-9 and TRBJ2-7, with D unclear. The CDR3 sequence is 13 residues long. The germline V and J ends were trimmed by 1 base and 3 bases, with 7 bases remaining between them. The V gene's germline CDR1 is SEHNR and CDR2 FQNEAQ (reference sequence). The CDR3 here is CASSLGADYEQYF. The CDR3, as DNA: TGTGCCAGCAGCTTAGGGGCCGACTACGAGCAGTACTTC.

Many counts were recorded for this clonotype. This CDR3 reads CSARDQTASYEQYF. The CDR3 DNA is TGCAGTGCTAGAGACCAGACGGCCTCCTACGAGCAGTACTTC. The chain couples TRBV20-1 to TRBJ2-7; D remains unclear. The germline gives CDR1 DFQATT, CDR2 SNEGSKA (reference sequence). V lost 0 bases and J lost 0, with 9 bases in between. This CDR3 has 14 residues.

This clonotype has ten or more counts. The V call is TRBV5-1, the J call TRBJ2-1; D may be TRBD1 (6 bases). This CDR3 has 15 residues. Germline V gene data show CDR1 as SGHRS and CDR2 as YFSETQ. The V end lost 0 bases, the J end lost 4 bases, and 11 bases lay between the germline ends. The CDR3 protein is CASSLDPDRYNEQFF. CDR3 sequence (DNA): TGCGCCAGCAGCTTGGATCCGGACAGATACAATGAGCAGTTCTTC.

This clonotype was picked up a small number of times. The chain joins TRBV20-1 to TRBJ1-1; D gene ambiguous. CDR3 length: 14 amino acids. Germline V CDR1 and CDR2: DFQATT, SNEGSKA (reference sequence). The ends were cut back, 1 base at V and 0 bases at J, with 9 bases in the middle. The DNA of the CDR3 is TGCAGTGCTAGAGGCATGGGCATGAACACTGAAGCTTTCTTT. It translates to CSARGMGMNTEAFF.

At least ten counts were recorded for this clonotype. V and J are TRBV29-1 and TRBJ2-1; D remains ambiguous. The CDR3 totals 12 residues. Trimming took off 3 bases at V and 2 bases at J, with 5 bases between the two ends. Germline V gene sequence: CDR1 SQVTM, CDR2 ANQGSEA. CDR3 coding DNA: TGCAGCGTTGAGTCGGCCTACAATGAGCAGTTCTTC. This translates into CSVESAYNEQFF.

The sample holds many counts of this clonotype. The chain carries TRBV20-1 and TRBJ2-2; either TRBD1 or TRBD2 may fit D (6 bases each). The germline gives CDR1 DFQATT, CDR2 SNEGSKA (reference sequence). Trimming left V 0 bases short and J 4 bases short, with 12 bases between. This CDR3 region has 15 residues. In nucleotides, the CDR3 is TGCAGTGCTAGAGAAGGCAGGGGAGGCACCGGGGAGCTGTTTTTT. Its translation: CSAREGRGGTGELFF.

A remark on this clonotype: This may be a read error, as it is one base from a much larger clone. J is TRBJ1-1 and V is TRBV7-9, with 10 nucleotides matching TRBD1. This CDR3 contains 15 residues. Germline-derived CDR1 and CDR2 are SEHNR and FQNEAQ (reference sequence). V shed 1 base, J shed 4 bases, and the junction held 3 bases outside the gene matches. CDR3 loop: CASSLVDRGLTEAFF. CDR3 DNA sequence: TGTGCCAGCAGCTTAGTAGACAGGGGGCTCACTGAAGCTTTCTTT.